This TCR beta chain stems from a study of radiotherapy plus CTLA-4 blockade in lung cancer. General study findings and limits: There was expansion of tumor-derived TCR clones in blood after radiotherapy plus ipilimumab.

Germline V gene data show CDR1 as MGHRA and CDR2 as YSYEKL. The CDR3 contains 14 residues. Trimming cost V 0 bases and J 6 bases, with 10 bases left between them. Only in-frame clones appear in the TCRdb table, and some are missing; sequencing was by immunoSEQ multiplex PCR. The table has about 51,000 clones, 70% to 80% seen once. As to this clone: Its specificity is not known.

This TCR derives from a human donor with non-small cell lung cancer who had a complete response to radiotherapy plus ipilimumab. The starting material was peripheral blood, obtained from a patient treated with radiotherapy plus ipilimumab. The chain uses TRBV4-1 and TRBJ2-3; a weak D match, TRBD2 (5 bases). The CDR3 here is CASSQEQWEDTQYF. For the CDR3, the DNA is TGCGCCAGCAGCCAAGAGCAATGGGAGGATACGCAGTATTTT.